This T cell receptor beta chain was retrieved from a study of CD8+CD57+ T cells in acquired aplastic anemia. Only patients with CD8+CD57+ cell expansion on flow cytometry were chosen for sequencing. Template material for TCR beta VDJ and CDR3 profiling consisted of genomic DNA. Each CDR3 protein is one row after TCRdb ran MiXCR on the reads. Of 150,000 to 200,000 distinct CDR3 sequences listed, roughly 65% are singletons. CDR3 size: 13 residues. CDR1 SNHLY and CDR2 FYNNEI come from the germline V gene. V was shortened by 5 bases and J by 6 bases, with 14 bases between the two germline ends. The chain recombines TRBV2 with TRBJ2-7; tentatively, D is TRBD1 (6 bases). Sequenced: sorted CD4+, CD8+, or CD8+CD57+ T cells (not recorded which) from PBMCs. This TCR derives from a human donor with aplastic anemia. The CDR3 bases are TGTGCCAGCAGTCCAGGGGATATGGGCGAGCAGTACTTC. It yields the protein CASSPGDMGEQYF.